This T cell receptor (beta chain) stems from a study of blood T cells in healthy people across ages. A sample-barcoded 5' primer and a J-beta primer mix were used in a second PCR of about 6 to 12 cycles. TCRdb called the 5' RACE reads again in MiXCR, with one record for every CDR3 protein. The data contain nearly 800,000 distinct CDR3 sequences, roughly three fifths of them seen just once; the ten biggest clones take up 20% to 30%. Comment on this clonotype: Its antigen is not known.

From germline, CDR1 is LNHDA and CDR2 SQIVND (reference sequence). The length of the CDR3 is 14 residues. V gave up 3 bases and J gave up 5 bases, with 11 bases separating them. Study-level findings and limits: No conclusive comparison of naive versus antigen-experienced cells was possible with unsorted PBMCs.

The clonotype comes from a man aged 40-49 years in good health. The chain carries TRBV19 and TRBJ1-5, with D uncertain. Source material: blood. CDR3 in amino acids: CASSMVQEYQPQHF. In DNA form, the CDR3 reads TGTGCCAGTAGTATGGTCCAGGAGTATCAGCCCCAGCATTTT.